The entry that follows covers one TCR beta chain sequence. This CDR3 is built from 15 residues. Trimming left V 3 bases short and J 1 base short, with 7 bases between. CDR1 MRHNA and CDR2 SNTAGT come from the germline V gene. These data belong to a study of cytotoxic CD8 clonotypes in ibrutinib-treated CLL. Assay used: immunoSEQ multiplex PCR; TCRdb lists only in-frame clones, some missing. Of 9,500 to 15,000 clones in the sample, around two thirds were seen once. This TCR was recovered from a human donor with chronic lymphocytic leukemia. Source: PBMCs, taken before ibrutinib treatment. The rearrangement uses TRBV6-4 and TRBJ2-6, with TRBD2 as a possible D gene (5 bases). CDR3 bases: TGTGCCAGCAGTGAGACGGGGTCTGGGGCCAACGTCCTGACTTTC. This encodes CASSETGSGANVLTF.